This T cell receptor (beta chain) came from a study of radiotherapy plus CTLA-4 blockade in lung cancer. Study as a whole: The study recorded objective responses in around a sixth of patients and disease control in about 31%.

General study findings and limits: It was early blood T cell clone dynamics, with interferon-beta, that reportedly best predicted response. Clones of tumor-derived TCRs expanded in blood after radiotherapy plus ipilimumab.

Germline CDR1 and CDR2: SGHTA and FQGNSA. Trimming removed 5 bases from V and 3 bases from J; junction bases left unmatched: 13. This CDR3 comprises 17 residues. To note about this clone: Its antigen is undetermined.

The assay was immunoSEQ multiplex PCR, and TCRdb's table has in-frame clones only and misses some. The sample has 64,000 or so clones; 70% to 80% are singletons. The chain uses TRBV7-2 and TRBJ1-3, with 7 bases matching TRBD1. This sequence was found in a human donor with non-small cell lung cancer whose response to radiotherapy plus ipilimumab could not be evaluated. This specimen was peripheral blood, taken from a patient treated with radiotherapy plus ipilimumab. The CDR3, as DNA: TGTGCCAGCAGCACAATACCGACAGGGATGGGTGGAAACACCATATATTTT. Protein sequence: CASSTIPTGMGGNTIYF.